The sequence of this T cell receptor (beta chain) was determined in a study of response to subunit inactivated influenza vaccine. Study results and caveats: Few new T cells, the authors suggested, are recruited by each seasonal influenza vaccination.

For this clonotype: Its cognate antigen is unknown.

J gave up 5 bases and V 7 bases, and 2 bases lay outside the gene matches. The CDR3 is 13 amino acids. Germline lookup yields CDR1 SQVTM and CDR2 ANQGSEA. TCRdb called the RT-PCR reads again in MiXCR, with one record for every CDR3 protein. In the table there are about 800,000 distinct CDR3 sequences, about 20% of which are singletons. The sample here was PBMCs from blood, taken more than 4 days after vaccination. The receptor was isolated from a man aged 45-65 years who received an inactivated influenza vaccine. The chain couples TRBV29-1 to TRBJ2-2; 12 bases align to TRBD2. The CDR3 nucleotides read TGCAGCGGGGGGACTAGCGGGACCGGGGAGCTGTTTTTT. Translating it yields CSGGTSGTGELFF.